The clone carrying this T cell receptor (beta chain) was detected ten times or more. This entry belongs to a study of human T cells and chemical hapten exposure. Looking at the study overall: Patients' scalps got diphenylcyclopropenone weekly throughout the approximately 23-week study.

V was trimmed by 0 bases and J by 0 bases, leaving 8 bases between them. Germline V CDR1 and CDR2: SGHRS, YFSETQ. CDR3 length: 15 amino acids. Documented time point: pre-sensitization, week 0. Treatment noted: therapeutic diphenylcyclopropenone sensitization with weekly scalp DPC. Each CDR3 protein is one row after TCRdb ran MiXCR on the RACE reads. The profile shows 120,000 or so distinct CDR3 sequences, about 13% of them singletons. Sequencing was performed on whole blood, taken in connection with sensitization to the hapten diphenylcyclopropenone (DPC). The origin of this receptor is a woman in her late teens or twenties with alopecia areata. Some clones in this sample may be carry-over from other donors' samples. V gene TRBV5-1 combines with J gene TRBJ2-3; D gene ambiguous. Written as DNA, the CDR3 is TGCGCCAGCAGCTTGGAGCGCCCTAGCACAGATACGCAGTATTTT. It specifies CASSLERPSTDTQYF.